This T cell receptor beta chain came from a study of T cell changes during pregnancy in multiple sclerosis. This CDR3 region has 12 residues. V trimming: 5 bases; J trimming: 8 bases; junction bases outside the gene matches: 4. From germline, CDR1 is MNHEY and CDR2 SMNVEV (reference sequence). The method was immunoSEQ multiplex PCR; TCRdb's version includes in-frame clones alone and lacks a portion of them. The sample lists 20,000 to 25,000 clones; 91% were seen once. The rearrangement links TRBV27 to TRBJ1-2, with 8 bases that match TRBD1. Specimen: CD4+ T cells from peripheral blood mononuclear cells, collected in the third trimester of pregnancy. The receptor's source is a female donor with multiple sclerosis, enrolled in a pregnancy study. This chain's CDR3 is CASSADRAGYTF. Here the CDR3 DNA reads TGTGCCAGCAGTGCGGACAGGGCGGGCTACACCTTC.